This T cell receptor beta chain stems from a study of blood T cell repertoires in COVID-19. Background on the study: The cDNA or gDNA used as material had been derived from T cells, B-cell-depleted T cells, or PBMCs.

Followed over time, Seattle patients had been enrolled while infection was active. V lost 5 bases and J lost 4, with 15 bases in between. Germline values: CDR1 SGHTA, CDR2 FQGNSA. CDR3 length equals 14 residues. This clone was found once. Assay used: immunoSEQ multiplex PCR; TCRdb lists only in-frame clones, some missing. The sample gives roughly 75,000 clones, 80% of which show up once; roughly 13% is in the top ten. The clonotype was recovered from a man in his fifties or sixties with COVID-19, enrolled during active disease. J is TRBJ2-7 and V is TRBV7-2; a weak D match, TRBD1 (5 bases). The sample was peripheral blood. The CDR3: CASSLTYGAYEQYF. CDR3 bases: TGTGCCAGCAGCCTTACCTATGGGGCGTACGAGCAGTACTTC. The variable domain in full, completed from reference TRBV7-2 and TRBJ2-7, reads GAGVSQSPSNKVTEKGKDVELRCDPISGHTALYWYRQSLGQGLEFLIYFQGNSAPDKSGLPSDRFSAERTGGSVSTLTIQRTQQEDSAVYLCASSLTYGAYEQYFGPGTRLTVT.